This T cell receptor beta chain was observed in a study of T cell responses to AZD1222 COVID-19 vaccine. Study outcomes and limitations: Vaccine-related CD4 TCRs covered spike, predominating at 160-218 and 743-854. Scientists sampled the repertoires only once the peak T cell response had passed. Donors were mostly white British, more females; clonal diversity possibly underestimated.

Looked up from germline, CDR1 is ENHRY and CDR2 is SYGVKD. CDR3 size: 14 residues. V was clipped by 4 bases and J by 1 base, with 10 bases between them. Concerning this clone itself: Its matching antigen is unknown.

Measured with immunoSEQ multiplex PCR; TCRdb has only the in-frame clones, and not every one. The table lists 150,000 to 200,000 clones, around 86% of them singletons. The chain recombines TRBV10-3 with TRBJ1-1; D gene ambiguous. The source of this sequence is an adult in good health. The starting material was peripheral blood, obtained on day 0 of MenACWY control vaccination. Here the CDR3 DNA reads TGTGCCATCAGTGGCGTCACAGCGAACACTGAAGCTTTCTTT. Amino acid sequence: CAISGVTANTEAFF.